These T cell receptor beta chains were read from a single sample in a study of Ad26.COV2.S vaccination and SARS-CoV-2 variants. Method: immunoSEQ multiplex PCR; TCRdb's copy keeps in-frame clones and lacks some. The sample has roughly 410,000 clones; around four fifths are singletons. Sequenced material: peripheral blood, taken in a trial of Ad26.COV2.S vaccine versus placebo. The receptors here all came from a person between 18 and 65 years old who received the Ad26.COV2.S COVID-19 vaccine or a placebo. Each CDR3 is given with its conserved first and last residue. The D gene is left open where the match is weak. Clone size is stated in some rows and not others, as once, few, many or a class when expanded.

once	-	15	TRBJ2-2	TRBV6-2/TRBV6-3	TGTGCCAGCAGTTACCGGGGGAGTGACACCGGGGAGCTGTTTTTT	CASSYRGSDTGELFF
-	-	14	TRBJ2-2	TRBV3-1/TRBV3-2	TGTGCCAGCAGCCAAGGTTCAGGGTCTTTGGAGCTGTTTTTT	CASSQGSGSLELFF
-	TRBD2	12	TRBJ2-5	TRBV29-1	TGCAGCGTGACCTGGGCGGGAGAGGCCCAGTACTTC	CSVTWAGEAQYF
-	-	14	TRBJ1-6	TRBV7-3	TGTGCCAGCAGCTTAGGCCCTGGAGGGTCACCCCTCCACTTT	CASSLGPGGSPLHF
once	TRBD1	16	TRBJ1-5	TRBV19	TGTGCCAGTCACGAGGGCCGGGACAGGAGAAATCAGCCCCAGCATTTT	CASHEGRDRRNQPQHF
-	-	13	TRBJ2-1	TRBV9	TGTGCCAGCAGCGTAGCTGGGGCGGGAGAGCAGTTCTTC	CASSVAGAGEQFF
few	-	15	TRBJ2-1	TRBV4-1	TGCGCCAGCAGCCAAGATCCGAGTACCTACAATGAGCAGTTCTTC	CASSQDPSTYNEQFF
-	-	16	TRBJ2-4	TRBV18	TGTGCCAGCTCTGCCAATCCGGCAGGGAGTGGGGACATTCAGTACTTC	CASSANPAGSGDIQYF
-	-	15	TRBJ2-1	TRBV6-6	TGTGCCAGCAGTTTGACGGCAGGCTCCTACAATGAGCAGTTCTTC	CASSLTAGSYNEQFF
-	-	16	TRBJ1-1	TRBV7-6	TGTGCCAGCAGCCGGACGCCTTCGGGGGGGGACACTGAAGCTTTCTTT	CASSRTPSGGDTEAFF
-	-	13	TRBJ2-7	TRBV15	TGTGCCACCAGCAGACAAGACAGCGACGAGCAGTACTTC	CATSRQDSDEQYF
few	-	11	TRBJ1-1	TRBV30	TGTGCCTGGAAGGTTAGAATCCGGGCTTTCTTT	CAWKVRIRAFF
-	TRBD1	14	TRBJ2-3	TRBV18	TGTGCCAGCTCACCCGGGACAGGGGGGGATACGCAGTATTTT	CASSPGTGGDTQYF
-	-	14	TRBJ2-7	TRBV27	TGTGCCAGCAGGGCCGCGGGCCGCTCCTACGAGCAGTACTTC	CASRAAGRSYEQYF
-	-	13	TRBJ1-2	TRBV18	TGTGCCAGCTCACCGGACCAAATGAAGGGCTACACCTTC	CASSPDQMKGYTF
-	-	17	TRBJ1-2	TRBV3-1/TRBV3-2	TGTGCCAGCAGCCAAGATTTCCCATACGACAGAATCTATGGCTACACCTTC	CASSQDFPYDRIYGYTF
-	-	14	TRBJ1-4	TRBV7-2	TGTGCCAGCAGCGGCGACAGTGCTTGGGAAAAACTGTTTTTT	CASSGDSAWEKLFF